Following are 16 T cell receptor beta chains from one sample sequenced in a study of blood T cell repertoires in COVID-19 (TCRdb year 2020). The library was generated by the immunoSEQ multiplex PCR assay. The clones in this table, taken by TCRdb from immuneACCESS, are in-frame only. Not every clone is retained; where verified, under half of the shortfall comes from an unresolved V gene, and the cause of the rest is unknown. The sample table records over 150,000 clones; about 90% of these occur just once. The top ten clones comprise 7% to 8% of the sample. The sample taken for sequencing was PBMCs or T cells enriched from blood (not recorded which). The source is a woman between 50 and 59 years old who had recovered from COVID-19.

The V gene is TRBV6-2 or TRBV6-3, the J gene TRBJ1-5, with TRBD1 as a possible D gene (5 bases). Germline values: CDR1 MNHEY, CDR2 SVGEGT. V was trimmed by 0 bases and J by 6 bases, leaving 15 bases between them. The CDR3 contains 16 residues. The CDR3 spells CASSYSDKGAAQPQHF. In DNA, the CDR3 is TGTGCCAGCAGTTACTCAGATAAAGGGGCTGCTCAGCCCCAGCATTTT.

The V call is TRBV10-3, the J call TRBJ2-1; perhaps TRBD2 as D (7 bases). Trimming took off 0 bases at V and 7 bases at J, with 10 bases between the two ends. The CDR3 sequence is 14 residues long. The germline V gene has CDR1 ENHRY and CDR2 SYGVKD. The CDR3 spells CAISESGGLNEQFF. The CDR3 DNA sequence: TGTGCCATCAGTGAGTCCGGGGGGCTGAATGAGCAGTTCTTC.

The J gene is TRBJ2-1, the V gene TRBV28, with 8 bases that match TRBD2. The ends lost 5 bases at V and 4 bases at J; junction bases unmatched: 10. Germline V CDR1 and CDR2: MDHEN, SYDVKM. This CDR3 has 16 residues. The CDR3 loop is CASSLDPGGVYNEQFF. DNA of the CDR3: TGTGCCAGCAGTCTGGATCCGGGGGGGGTTTACAATGAGCAGTTCTTC.

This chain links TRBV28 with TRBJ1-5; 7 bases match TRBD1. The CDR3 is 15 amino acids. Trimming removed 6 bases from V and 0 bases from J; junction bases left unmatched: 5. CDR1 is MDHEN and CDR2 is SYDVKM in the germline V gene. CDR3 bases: TGTGCCAGCAGACCGGGACAGACTAGCAATCAGCCCCAGCATTTT. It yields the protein CASRPGQTSNQPQHF.

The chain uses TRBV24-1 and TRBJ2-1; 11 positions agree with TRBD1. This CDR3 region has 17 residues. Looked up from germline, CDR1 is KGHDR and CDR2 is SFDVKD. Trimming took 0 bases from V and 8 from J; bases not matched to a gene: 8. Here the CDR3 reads CATSDLLGTGGADEQFF. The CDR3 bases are TGTGCCACCAGTGATTTGCTTGGGACAGGGGGTGCCGATGAGCAGTTCTTC.

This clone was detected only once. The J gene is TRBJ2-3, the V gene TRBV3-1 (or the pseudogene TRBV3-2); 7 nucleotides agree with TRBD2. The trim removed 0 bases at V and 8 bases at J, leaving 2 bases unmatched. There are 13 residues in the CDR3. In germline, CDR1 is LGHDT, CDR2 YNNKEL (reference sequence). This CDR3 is CASSQDWEGTQYF. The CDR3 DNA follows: TGTGCCAGCAGCCAAGATTGGGAGGGTACGCAGTATTTT.

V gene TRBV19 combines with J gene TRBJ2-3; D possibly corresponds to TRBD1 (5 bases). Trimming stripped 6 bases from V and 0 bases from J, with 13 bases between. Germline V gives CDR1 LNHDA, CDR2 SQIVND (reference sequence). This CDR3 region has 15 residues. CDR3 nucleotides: TGTGCCAGTAGCCGCAACCAGGGTAGCACAGATACGCAGTATTTT. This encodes CASSRNQGSTDTQYF.

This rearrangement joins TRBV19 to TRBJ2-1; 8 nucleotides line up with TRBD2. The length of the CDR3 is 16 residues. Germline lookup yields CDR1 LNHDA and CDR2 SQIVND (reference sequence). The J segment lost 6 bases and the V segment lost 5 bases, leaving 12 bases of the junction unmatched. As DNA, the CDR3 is TGTGCCAGTAGTGTAGGCCCAGCGGGAGCGTTCAATGAGCAGTTCTTC. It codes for CASSVGPAGAFNEQFF. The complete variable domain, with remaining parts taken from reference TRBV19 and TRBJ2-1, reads DGGITQSPKYLFRKEGQNVTLSCEQNLNHDAMYWYRQDPGQGLRLIYYSQIVNDFQKGDIAEGYSVSREKKESFPLTVTSAQKNPTAFYLCASSVGPAGAFNEQFFGPGTRLTVL.

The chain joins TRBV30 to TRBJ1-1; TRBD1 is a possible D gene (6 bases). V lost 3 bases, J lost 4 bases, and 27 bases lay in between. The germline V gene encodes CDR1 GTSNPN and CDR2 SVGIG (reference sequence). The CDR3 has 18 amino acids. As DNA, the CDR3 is TGTGCCTGGAGCCTCAAGGGTAGGCAGGGGATATTAGGCACTGAAGCTTTCTTT. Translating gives CAWSLKGRQGILGTEAFF.

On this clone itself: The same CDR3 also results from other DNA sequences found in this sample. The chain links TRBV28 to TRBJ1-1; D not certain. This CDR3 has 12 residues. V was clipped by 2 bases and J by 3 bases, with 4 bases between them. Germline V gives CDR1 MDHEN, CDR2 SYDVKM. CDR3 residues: CASSLPYTEAFF. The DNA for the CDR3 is TGTGCCAGCAGTTTACCGTACACTGAAGCTTTCTTT.

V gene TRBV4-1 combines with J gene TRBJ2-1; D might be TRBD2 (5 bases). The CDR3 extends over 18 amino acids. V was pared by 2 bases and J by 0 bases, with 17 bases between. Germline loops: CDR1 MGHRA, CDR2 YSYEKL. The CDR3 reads CASSQIREAPSSYNEQFF. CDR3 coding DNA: TGCGCCAGCAGCCAAATCCGGGAAGCGCCGAGCTCCTACAATGAGCAGTTCTTC.

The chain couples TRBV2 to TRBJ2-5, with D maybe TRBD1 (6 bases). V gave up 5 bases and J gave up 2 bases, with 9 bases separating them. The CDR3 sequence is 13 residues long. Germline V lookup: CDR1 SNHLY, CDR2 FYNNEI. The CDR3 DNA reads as TGTGCCAGCAGTACGGACAGACAAGAGACCCAGTACTTC. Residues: CASSTDRQETQYF.

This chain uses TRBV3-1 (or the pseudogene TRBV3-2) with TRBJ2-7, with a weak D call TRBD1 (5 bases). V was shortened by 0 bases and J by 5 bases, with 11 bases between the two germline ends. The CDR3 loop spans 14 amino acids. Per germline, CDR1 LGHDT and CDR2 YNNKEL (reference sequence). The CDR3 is CASSQEGLIHEQYF. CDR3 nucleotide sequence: TGTGCCAGCAGCCAAGAGGGGCTGATCCACGAGCAGTACTTC.

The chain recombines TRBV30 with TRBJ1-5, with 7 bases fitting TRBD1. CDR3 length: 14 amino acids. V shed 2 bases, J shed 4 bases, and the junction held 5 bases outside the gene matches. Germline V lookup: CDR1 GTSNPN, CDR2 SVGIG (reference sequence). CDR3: CAWSIQGSNQPQHF. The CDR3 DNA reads TGTGCCTGGAGTATACAGGGGTCTAATCAGCCCCAGCATTTT.

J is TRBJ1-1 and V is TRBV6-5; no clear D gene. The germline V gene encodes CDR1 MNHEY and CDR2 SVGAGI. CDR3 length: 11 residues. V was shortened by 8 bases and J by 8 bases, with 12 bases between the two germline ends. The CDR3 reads CASVVEAEAFF. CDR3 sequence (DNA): TGTGCCAGCGTGGTTGAGGCAGAAGCTTTCTTT.

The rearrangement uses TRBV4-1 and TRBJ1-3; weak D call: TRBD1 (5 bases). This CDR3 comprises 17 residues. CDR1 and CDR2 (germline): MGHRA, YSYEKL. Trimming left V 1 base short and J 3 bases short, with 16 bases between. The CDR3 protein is CASSQASLAGLGNTIYF. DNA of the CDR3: TGCGCCAGCAGCCAAGCAAGCCTGGCGGGGCTTGGAAACACCATATATTTT.